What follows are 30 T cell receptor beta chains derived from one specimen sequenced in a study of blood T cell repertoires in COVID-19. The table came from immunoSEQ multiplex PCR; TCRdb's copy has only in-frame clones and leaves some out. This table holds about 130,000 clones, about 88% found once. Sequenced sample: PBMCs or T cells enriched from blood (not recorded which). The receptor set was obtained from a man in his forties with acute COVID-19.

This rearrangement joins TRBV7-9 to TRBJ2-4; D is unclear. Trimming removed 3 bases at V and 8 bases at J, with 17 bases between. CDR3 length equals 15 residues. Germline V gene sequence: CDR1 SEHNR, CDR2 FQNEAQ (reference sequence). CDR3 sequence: CASSFYSPHGDIQYF. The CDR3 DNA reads TGTGCCAGCAGCTTCTACAGTCCCCACGGTGACATTCAGTACTTC.

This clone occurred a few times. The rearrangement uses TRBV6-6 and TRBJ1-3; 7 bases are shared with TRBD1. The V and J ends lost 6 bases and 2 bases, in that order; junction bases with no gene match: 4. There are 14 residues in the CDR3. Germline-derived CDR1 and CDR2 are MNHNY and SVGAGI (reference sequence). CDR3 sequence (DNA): TGTGCCAGCAGATTTGGACAGGCTGGAAACACCATATATTTT. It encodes CASRFGQAGNTIYF.

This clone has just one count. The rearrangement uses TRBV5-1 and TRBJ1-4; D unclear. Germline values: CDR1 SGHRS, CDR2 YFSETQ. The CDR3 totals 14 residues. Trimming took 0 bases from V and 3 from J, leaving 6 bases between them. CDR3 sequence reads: CASSLGGPNEKLFF. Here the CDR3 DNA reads TGCGCCAGCAGCTTGGGCGGCCCTAATGAAAAACTGTTTTTT.

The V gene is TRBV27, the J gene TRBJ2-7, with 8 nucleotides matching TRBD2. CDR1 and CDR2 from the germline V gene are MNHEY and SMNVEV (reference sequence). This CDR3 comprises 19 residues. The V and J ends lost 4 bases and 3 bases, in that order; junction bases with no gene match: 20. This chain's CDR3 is CASSSGGTGTLIPIYEQYF. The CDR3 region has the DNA TGTGCCAGCAGTTCGGGGGGGACCGGGACTCTCATCCCAATCTACGAGCAGTACTTC.

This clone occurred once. The CDR3 DNA follows: TGCAGCGGGACGAGGACAGGGGACACTGAAGCTTTCTTT. Translating gives CSGTRTGDTEAFF. The chain employs TRBV29-1 and TRBJ1-1; 9 bases agree with TRBD1. Germline CDR1 reads SQVTM; CDR2 reads ANQGSEA. The V gene end was trimmed by 7 bases and the J gene end by 3 bases; junction bases not matched to a gene: 6. CDR3 size: 13 residues.

CDR3 sequence: CASSLLQGETQYF. In DNA, the CDR3 is TGTGCCAGCAGTTTATTACAGGGGGAGACCCAGTACTTC. The chain combines TRBV28 with TRBJ2-5, with 7 bases fitting TRBD1. V dropped 1 base and J dropped 5; count of bases not matched to a gene: 1. This CDR3 has 13 residues. Per germline, CDR1 MDHEN and CDR2 SYDVKM. The full variable domain, completed using reference TRBV28 and TRBJ2-5, is DVKVTQSSRYLVKRTGEKVFLECVQDMDHENMFWYRQDPGLGLRLIYFSYDVKMKEKGDIPEGYSVSREKKERFSLILESASTNQTSMYLCASSLLQGETQYFGPGTRLLVL.

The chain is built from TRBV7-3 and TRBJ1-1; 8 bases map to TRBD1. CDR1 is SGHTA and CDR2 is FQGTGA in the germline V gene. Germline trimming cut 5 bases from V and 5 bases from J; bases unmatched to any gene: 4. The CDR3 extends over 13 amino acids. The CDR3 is CASSGQGGTEAFF. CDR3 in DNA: TGTGCCAGCAGCGGACAGGGAGGGACTGAAGCTTTCTTT.

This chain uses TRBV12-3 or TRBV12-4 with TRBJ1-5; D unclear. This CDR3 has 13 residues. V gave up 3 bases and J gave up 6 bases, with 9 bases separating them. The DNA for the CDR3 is TGTGCCAGCAGTTTTATCTTCGGTCAGCCCCAGCATTTT. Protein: CASSFIFGQPQHF.

The CDR3 region is CASSLPGQGVVNYGYTF. The CDR3 DNA reads as TGTGCCAGCAGCTTGCCGGGACAGGGTGTGGTCAACTATGGCTACACCTTC. The chain uses TRBV5-4 and TRBJ1-2, with 9 bases fitting TRBD1. CDR1 is SGHNT, CDR2 YYREEE, per germline (reference sequence). V trimming: 1 base; J trimming: 2 bases; junction bases outside the gene matches: 9. CDR3 length equals 17 residues.

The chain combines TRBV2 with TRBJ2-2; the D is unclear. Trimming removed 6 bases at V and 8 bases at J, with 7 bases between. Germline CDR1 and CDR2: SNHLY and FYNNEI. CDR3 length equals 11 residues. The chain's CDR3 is CASRDSGELFF. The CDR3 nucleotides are TGTGCCAGCAGAGACTCAGGGGAGCTGTTTTTT.

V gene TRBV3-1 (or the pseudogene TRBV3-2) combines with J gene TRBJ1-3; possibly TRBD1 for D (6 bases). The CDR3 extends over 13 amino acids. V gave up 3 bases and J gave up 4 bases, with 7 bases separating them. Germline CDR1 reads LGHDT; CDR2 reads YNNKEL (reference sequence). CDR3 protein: CASSQQGGNTIYF. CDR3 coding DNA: TGTGCCAGCAGCCAGCAGGGGGGAAACACCATATATTTT.

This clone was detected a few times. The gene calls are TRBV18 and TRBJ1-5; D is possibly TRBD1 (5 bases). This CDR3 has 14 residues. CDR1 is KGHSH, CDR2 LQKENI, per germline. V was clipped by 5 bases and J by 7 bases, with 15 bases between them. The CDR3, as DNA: TGTGCCAGCTCAAATTTCGGAGGGGAACAGCCCCAGCATTTT. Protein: CASSNFGGEQPQHF.

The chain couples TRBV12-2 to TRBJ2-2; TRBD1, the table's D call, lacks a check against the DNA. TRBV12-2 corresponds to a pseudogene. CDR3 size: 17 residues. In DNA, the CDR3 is TGTGCAAGTCGCTTAGTGAGGGGACAGGAGAACACCGGGGAGCTGTTTTTT. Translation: CASRLVRGQENTGELFF.

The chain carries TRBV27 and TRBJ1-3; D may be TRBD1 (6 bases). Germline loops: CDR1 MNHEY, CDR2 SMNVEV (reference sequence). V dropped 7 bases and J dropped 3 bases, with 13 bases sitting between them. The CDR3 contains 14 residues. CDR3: CASIRQAVGNTIYF. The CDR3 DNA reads TGTGCCAGCATACGACAGGCGGTTGGAAACACCATATATTTT.

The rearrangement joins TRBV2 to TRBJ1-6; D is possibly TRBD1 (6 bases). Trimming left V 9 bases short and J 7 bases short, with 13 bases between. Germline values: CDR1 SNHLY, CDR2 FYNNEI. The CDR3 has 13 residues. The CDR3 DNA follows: TGTGCCAGGGGGCAGGGGATAAATTCACCCCTCCACTTT. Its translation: CARGQGINSPLHF.

CDR3 nucleotides: TGTGCCAGCAGTTCCATTGCAGGACAGGGCCGCGATGGCTACACCTTC. Translating it yields CASSSIAGQGRDGYTF. The rearrangement joins TRBV6-5 to TRBJ1-2; 8 bases align to TRBD1. This CDR3 comprises 16 residues. With 4 bases clipped from V and 6 bases from J, the junction kept 13 bases outside the gene matches. Per the germline V gene, CDR1 is MNHEY and CDR2 is SVGAGI.

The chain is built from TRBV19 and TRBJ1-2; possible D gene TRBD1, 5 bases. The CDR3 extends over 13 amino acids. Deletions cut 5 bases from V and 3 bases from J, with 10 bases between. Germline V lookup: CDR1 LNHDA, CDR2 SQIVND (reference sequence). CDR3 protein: CASSLGGDYGYTF. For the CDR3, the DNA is TGTGCCAGTAGTTTGGGGGGGGACTATGGCTACACCTTC.

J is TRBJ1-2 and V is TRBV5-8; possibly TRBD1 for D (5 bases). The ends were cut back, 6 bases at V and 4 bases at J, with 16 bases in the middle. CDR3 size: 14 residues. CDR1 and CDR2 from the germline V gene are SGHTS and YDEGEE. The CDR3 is CASTNRADIYGYTF. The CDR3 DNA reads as TGTGCCAGCACAAATCGGGCGGACATCTATGGCTACACCTTC.

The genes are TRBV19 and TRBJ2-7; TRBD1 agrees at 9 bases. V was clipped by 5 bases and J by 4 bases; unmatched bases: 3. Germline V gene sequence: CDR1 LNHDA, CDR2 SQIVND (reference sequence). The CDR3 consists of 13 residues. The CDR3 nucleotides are TGTGCCAGTAGTTCGGGACAGGGTTACGAGCAGTACTTC. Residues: CASSSGQGYEQYF. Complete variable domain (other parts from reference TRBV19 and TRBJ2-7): DGGITQSPKYLFRKEGQNVTLSCEQNLNHDAMYWYRQDPGQGLRLIYYSQIVNDFQKGDIAEGYSVSREKKESFPLTVTSAQKNPTAFYLCASSSGQGYEQYFGPGTRLTVT.

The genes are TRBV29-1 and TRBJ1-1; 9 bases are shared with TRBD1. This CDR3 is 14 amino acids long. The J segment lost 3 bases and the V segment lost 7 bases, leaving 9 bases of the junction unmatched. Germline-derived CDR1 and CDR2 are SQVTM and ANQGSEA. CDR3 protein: CSAVQGAIDTEAFF. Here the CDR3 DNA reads TGCAGCGCTGTACAGGGGGCTATTGACACTGAAGCTTTCTTT.

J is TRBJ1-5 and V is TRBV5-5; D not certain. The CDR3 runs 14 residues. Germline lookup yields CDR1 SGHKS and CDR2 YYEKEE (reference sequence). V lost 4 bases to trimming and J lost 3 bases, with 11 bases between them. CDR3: CASSPGSLNQPQHF. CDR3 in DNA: TGTGCCAGCAGCCCTGGCAGTCTCAATCAGCCCCAGCATTTT.

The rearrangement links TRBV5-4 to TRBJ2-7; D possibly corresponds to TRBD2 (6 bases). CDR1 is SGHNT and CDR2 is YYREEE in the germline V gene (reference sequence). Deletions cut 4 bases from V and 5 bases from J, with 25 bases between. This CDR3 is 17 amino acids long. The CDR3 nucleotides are TGTGCCAGCAGCCCCGAAGCCCCACTAGCAGAATACAACGAGCAGTACTTC. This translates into CASSPEAPLAEYNEQYF.

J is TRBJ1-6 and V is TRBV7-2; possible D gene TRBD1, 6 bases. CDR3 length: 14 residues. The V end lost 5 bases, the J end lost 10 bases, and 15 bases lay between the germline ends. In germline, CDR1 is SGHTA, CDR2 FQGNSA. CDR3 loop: CASSEDRSRSPLHF. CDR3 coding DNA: TGTGCCAGCAGCGAAGACAGGTCTAGATCACCCCTCCACTTT. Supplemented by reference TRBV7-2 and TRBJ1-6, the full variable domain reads GAGVSQSPSNKVTEKGKDVELRCDPISGHTALYWYRQSLGQGLEFLIYFQGNSAPDKSGLPSDRFSAERTGGSVSTLTIQRTQQEDSAVYLCASSEDRSRSPLHFGNGTRLTVT.

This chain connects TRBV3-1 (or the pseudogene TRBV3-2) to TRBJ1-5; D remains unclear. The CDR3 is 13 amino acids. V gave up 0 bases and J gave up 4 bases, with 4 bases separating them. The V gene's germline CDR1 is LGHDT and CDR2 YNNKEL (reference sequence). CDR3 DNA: TGTGCCAGCAGCCAAGATTTAAATCAGCCCCAGCATTTT. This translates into CASSQDLNQPQHF.

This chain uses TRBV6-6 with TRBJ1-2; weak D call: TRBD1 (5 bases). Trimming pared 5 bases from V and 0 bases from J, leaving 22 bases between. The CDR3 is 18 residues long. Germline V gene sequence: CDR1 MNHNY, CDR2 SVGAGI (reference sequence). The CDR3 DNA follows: TGTGCCAGCAGTCACGGGGGGACTTTTCTGATCACTAACTATGGCTACACCTTC. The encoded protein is CASSHGGTFLITNYGYTF.

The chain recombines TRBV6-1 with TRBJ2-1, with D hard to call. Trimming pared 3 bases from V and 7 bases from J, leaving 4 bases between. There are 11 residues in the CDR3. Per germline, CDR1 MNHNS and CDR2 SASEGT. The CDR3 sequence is CASSEQNEQFF. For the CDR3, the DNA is TGTGCCAGCAGTGAGCAGAATGAGCAGTTCTTC.

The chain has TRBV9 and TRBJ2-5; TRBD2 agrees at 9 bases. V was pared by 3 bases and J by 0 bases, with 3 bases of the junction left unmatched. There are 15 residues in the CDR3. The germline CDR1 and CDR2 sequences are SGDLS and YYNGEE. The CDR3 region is CASSASGMNQETQYF. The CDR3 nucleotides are TGTGCCAGCAGCGCTAGCGGGATGAACCAAGAGACCCAGTACTTC.

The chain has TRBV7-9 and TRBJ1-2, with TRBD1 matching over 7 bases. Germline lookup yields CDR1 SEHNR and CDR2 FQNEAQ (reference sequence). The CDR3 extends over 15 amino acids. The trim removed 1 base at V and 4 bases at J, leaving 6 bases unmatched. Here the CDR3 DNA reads TGTGCCAGCAGCTTAGAGACAGGGAGCCTCTATGGCTACACCTTC. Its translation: CASSLETGSLYGYTF.

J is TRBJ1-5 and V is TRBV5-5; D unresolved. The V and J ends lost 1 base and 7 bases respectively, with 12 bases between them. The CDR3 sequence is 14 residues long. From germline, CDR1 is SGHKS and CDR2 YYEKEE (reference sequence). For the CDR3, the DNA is TGTGCCAGCAGCTTGCAGTCCCACGGGCAGCCCCAGCATTTT. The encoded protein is CASSLQSHGQPQHF.

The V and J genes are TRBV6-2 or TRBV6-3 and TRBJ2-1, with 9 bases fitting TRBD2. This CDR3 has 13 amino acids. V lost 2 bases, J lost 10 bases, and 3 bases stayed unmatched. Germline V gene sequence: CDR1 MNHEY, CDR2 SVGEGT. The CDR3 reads CASSYLAGSEQFF. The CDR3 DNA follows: TGTGCCAGCAGTTACCTAGCGGGATCGGAGCAGTTCTTC.